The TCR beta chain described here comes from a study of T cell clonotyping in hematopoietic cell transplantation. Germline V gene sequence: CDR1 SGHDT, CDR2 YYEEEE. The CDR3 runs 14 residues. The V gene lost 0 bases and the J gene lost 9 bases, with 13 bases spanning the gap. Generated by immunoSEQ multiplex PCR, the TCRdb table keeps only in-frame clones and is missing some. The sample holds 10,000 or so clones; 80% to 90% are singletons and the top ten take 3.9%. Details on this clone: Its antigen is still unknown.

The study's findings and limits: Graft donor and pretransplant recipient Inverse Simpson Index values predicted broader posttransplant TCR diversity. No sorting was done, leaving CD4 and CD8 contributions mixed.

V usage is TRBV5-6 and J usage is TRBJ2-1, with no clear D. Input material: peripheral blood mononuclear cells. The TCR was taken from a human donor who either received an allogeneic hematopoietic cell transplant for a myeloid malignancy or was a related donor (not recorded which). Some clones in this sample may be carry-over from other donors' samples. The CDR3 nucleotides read TGTGCCAGCAGCTTGGCCGTAGGGCGGAGTGAGCAGTTCTTC. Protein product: CASSLAVGRSEQFF.